This T cell receptor (beta chain) was sequenced during a study of cytomegalovirus exposure and HLA in healthy donors. CDR1 is LNHDA, CDR2 SQIVND, per germline (reference sequence). The CDR3 has 15 amino acids. The germline V and J ends were trimmed by 3 bases and 0 bases, with 8 bases remaining between them. The PCR ran on 60 Vbeta and 13 Jbeta primers. Here immunoSEQ multiplex PCR was the method, and the copy in TCRdb shows in-frame clones only, minus some. The profile shows 100,000 to 150,000 clones, about 74% of them singletons. General study findings and limits: Analysis performed later found over 15,000 TCR beta sequences associated with HLA alleles at 0.05 false discovery rate. A few V segments could not be told apart, such as TRBV6-2 and TRBV6-3, and were left out. V- and J-gene trimming in TCR beta was tied to a missense DCLRE1C variant by an analysis performed later.

A remark on this clone: The antigen is unknown.

Sequencing was performed on PBMCs. The sequence was collected from a woman aged 55-69 years in good health and CMV-seronegative. V is TRBV19 and J is TRBJ1-4; D may be TRBD1 (5 bases). The CDR3 DNA reads TGTGCCAGTAGTATGCGGGGACCAACTAATGAAAAACTGTTTTTT. This translates into CASSMRGPTNEKLFF. The variable domain in full, with the rest retrieved from reference TRBV19 and TRBJ1-4, is DGGITQSPKYLFRKEGQNVTLSCEQNLNHDAMYWYRQDPGQGLRLIYYSQIVNDFQKGDIAEGYSVSREKKESFPLTVTSAQKNPTAFYLCASSMRGPTNEKLFFGSGTQLSVL.